This T cell receptor beta chain was sequenced for a study of CD8+ T cells in alopecia areata. About the research overall: Those treated were given oral tofacitinib at 5 to 10 mg twice daily.

Alopecia areata patients had lesional scalp punch biopsies and peripheral blood taken from them. General study points: TCRs were shared less clearly across patients than in mice, possibly for HLA-related reasons.

The authors extracted RNA and reverse transcribed it into cDNA as the sequencing template. Profiled with immunoSEQ multiplex PCR; TCRdb holds only in-frame clones, not every one. The sample comprises 69,000 or so clones, roughly three fifths of which are singletons, and approximately 17% rests with the top ten. About this clone: Antigen unknown.

The sample consisted of CD8+ T cells sorted from blood, taken at week 0. The receptor was isolated from a human donor with alopecia areata.

The CDR3 here is CASSYDSNGELFF. The CDR3 DNA is TGTGCCAGCAGCTACGACAGCAACGGGGAGCTGTTTTTT. The rearrangement joins TRBV5-6 to TRBJ2-2; maybe TRBD1 (5 bases). This CDR3 spans 13 amino acids. The V end was cut by 3 bases, the J end by 7 bases, with 10 bases between. From germline, CDR1 is SGHDT and CDR2 YYEEEE.